What follows are 28 T cell receptor beta chains derived from one specimen sequenced in a study of T cells in Graves' hyperthyroidism and ophthalmopathy. Regions amplified from RNA transcripts were the TCR beta CDR3 regions. The primer set for the first-round RT-PCR of the TCR CDR3 was HTBI. One entry per CDR3 protein, called by TCRdb with MiXCR from the multiplex PCR reads. Counted here are roughly 700,000 distinct CDR3 sequences, roughly a third occurring once; the ten biggest clones make up around a third. Sequenced: blood. Every receptor here comes from a woman between 40 and 50 years old with Graves' hyperthyroidism.

To note about this clonotype: The germline gene is not matched at one end of the junction; a read error may be the cause. V and J are TRBV10-1 and TRBJ2-2; tentatively, D is TRBD1 (5 bases). The CDR3 has 15 residues. CDR1 WNHNN and CDR2 SYGVQD come from the germline V gene (reference sequence). The CDR3 sequence: CAISEKVDTTGELFF. The CDR3 DNA is TGTGCCATCAGTGAGAAAGTGGACACAACCGGGGAGCTGTTTTTT.

The chain employs TRBV13 and TRBJ2-7; D may match TRBD1 or TRBD2 (5 bases each). V shed 4 bases and J shed 4 bases, with 23 bases lying between them. This CDR3 is built from 17 residues. CDR1 and CDR2 from the germline V gene are PRHDT and FYEKMQ (reference sequence). The CDR3 loop is CASSSPRIEGSKYEQYF. CDR3 in DNA: TGTGCCAGCAGCTCCCCTCGGATCGAGGGGAGCAAGTACGAGCAGTACTTC.

Of note for this clonotype: Being one base from a much bigger clone, this may be a read error. This chain links TRBV10-3 with TRBJ2-7; D is perhaps TRBD1 (6 bases). In germline, CDR1 is ENHRY, CDR2 SYGVKD. With 5 bases removed from V and 3 bases from J, the gap between germline ends came to 14 bases. The CDR3 sequence is 14 residues long. The chain's CDR3 is CAISWDTGYYEQYF. The DNA of the CDR3 is TGTGCCATCAGTTGGGACACCGGGTACTACGAGCAGTACTTC.

This clonotype was picked up a small number of times. This sequence joins TRBV20-1 and TRBJ1-4, with TRBD1 as a possible D gene (6 bases). CDR1 and CDR2 (germline): DFQATT, SNEGSKA (reference sequence). CDR3 size: 15 residues. The V and J ends lost 4 bases and 7 bases respectively, with 19 bases between them. The DNA of the CDR3 is TGCAGTGCTACGCCGGGGGACATCTCAGTTGAAAAACTGTTTTTT. Residues: CSATPGDISVEKLFF.

A note on this clonotype: This may be a read error, as it is one base from a much larger clone. J is TRBJ1-1 and V is TRBV10-1, with a possible D match to TRBD1 (6 bases). Deletions cut 6 bases from V and 5 bases from J, with 19 bases between. The CDR3 loop spans 15 amino acids. Per the germline V gene, CDR1 is WNHNN and CDR2 is SYGVQD (reference sequence). The CDR3 nucleotides read TGCGCCAGCAGCCACGAGACAGGTATGGCGACTGAAGCTTTCTTT. Its protein product is CASSHETGMATEAFF.

The rearrangement joins TRBV25-1 to TRBJ1-2; D is uncertain. Trimming pared 6 bases from V and 4 bases from J, leaving 15 bases between. This CDR3 is 14 amino acids long. Germline V gene sequence: CDR1 MGHDK, CDR2 SYGVNS. CDR3 amino acids: CASSPAGWGYGYTF. The CDR3, as DNA: TGTGCCAGCAGCCCCGCCGGTTGGGGCTATGGCTACACCTTC.

This clonotype was counted ten times or more. The chain links TRBV7-2 to TRBJ1-1; the D is unclear. CDR1 is SGHTA and CDR2 is FQGNSA in the germline V gene. The ends were cut back, 1 base at V and 2 bases at J, with 8 bases in the middle. The length of the CDR3 is 14 residues. The CDR3 loop reads CASSLEGSNTEAFF. The CDR3 DNA follows: TGTGCCAGCAGCTTAGAGGGATCTAACACTGAAGCTTTCTTT.

This clonotype was recorded many times. V gene TRBV7-2 combines with J gene TRBJ2-7, with TRBD1 as a possible D gene (5 bases). CDR1 and CDR2 (germline): SGHTA, FQGNSA. The V and J ends lost 4 bases and 7 bases respectively, with 8 bases between them. The length of the CDR3 is 11 residues. Here the CDR3 DNA reads TGTGCCAGCAGCTCACAGGTGGAGCAGTACTTC. This translates into CASSSQVEQYF.

The chain is built from TRBV19 and TRBJ2-7; perhaps TRBD2 as D (5 bases). The length of the CDR3 is 15 residues. V was pared by 1 base and J by 3 bases, with 13 bases between. Germline V gene sequence: CDR1 LNHDA, CDR2 SQIVND (reference sequence). The CDR3 region is CASSIAASPGYEQYF. The CDR3 nucleotides read TGTGCCAGTAGTATAGCAGCTAGCCCGGGCTACGAGCAGTACTTC.

This chain joins TRBV25-1 and TRBJ1-2, with 12 nucleotides matching TRBD1. The CDR3 runs to 15 residues. Germline CDR1 MGHDK, CDR2 SYGVNS. V gave up 5 bases and J gave up 6 bases; unmatched junction bases: 7. CDR3: CASSQHRDRGHGYTF. CDR3 nucleotides: TGTGCCAGCAGTCAACACCGGGACAGGGGGCATGGCTACACCTTC.

This clonotype has only a few counts. This sequence joins TRBV10-1 and TRBJ2-7, with 7 bases identical to TRBD2. Germline CDR1 is WNHNN and CDR2 is SYGVQD (reference sequence). The CDR3 covers 14 residues. The V and J ends lost 3 bases and 3 bases, in that order; junction bases with no gene match: 5. The CDR3 spells CASSEARDYYEQYF. The CDR3 region has the DNA TGCGCCAGCAGTGAAGCCCGGGACTACTACGAGCAGTACTTC.

The gene calls are TRBV7-2 and TRBJ2-5, with 8 bases aligning to TRBD1. This CDR3 has 14 residues. V gave up 1 base and J gave up 4 bases; unmatched junction bases: 2. Germline V gene lookup returns CDR1 SGHTA and CDR2 FQGNSA. The DNA of the CDR3 is TGTGCCAGCAGCTTAGTAGGGACAGGAGAGACCCAGTACTTC. Translated: CASSLVGTGETQYF.

The chain carries TRBV7-2 and TRBJ1-5; 10 bases map to TRBD1. Losses at the gene ends were 5 bases for V and 7 bases for J; bases not matched to a gene: 20. The CDR3 spans 19 residues. Looked up from germline, CDR1 is SGHTA and CDR2 is FQGNSA. This CDR3 is CASSQAGTGAARGLQPQHF. As DNA, the CDR3 is TGTGCCAGCAGCCAAGCTGGGACAGGGGCCGCCAGGGGATTGCAGCCCCAGCATTTT.

Notes on this clonotype: This may arise from a read error, as a much more abundant clone is one base away. The rearrangement links TRBV7-8 to TRBJ2-5, with TRBD2 matching over 7 bases. Germline V lookup: CDR1 SGHVS, CDR2 FQNEAQ. The length of the CDR3 is 13 residues. In nucleotides, the CDR3 is TGTGCCAGCAGGTGGGAGGGCCAAGGGACCCAGTACTTC. This gives the protein CASRWEGQGTQYF.

This clonotype was seen ten or more times. This rearrangement joins TRBV5-1 to TRBJ1-2, with D hard to call. In germline, CDR1 is SGHRS, CDR2 YFSETQ. V was shortened by 0 bases and J by 3 bases, with 6 bases between the two germline ends. CDR3 length: 13 amino acids. CDR3 amino acids: CASSLGPDYGYTF. CDR3 nucleotides: TGCGCCAGCAGCTTGGGGCCGGACTATGGCTACACCTTC.

Many counts were recorded for this clonotype. This chain uses TRBV12-3 or TRBV12-4 with TRBJ1-6; D remains ambiguous. V dropped 3 bases and J dropped 7 bases, with 10 bases sitting between them. This CDR3 has 14 residues. The CDR3 sequence: CASSLPGENSPLHF. The CDR3 coding sequence is TGTGCCAGCAGTTTGCCCGGGGAGAATTCACCCCTCCACTTT.

This clonotype was found a few times. A much larger clone lies a single base off, so this may be a read error. The J gene is TRBJ2-5, the V gene TRBV7-6, with a tentative D call TRBD1 (6 bases). This CDR3 region has 15 residues. CDR1 SGHVS and CDR2 FNYEAQ come from the germline V gene. CDR3 DNA: TGTGCCAGCAGCTTAGAGGGGACACTTCAAGAGACCCAGCACTTC. As protein: CASSLEGTLQETQHF.

The chain recombines TRBV9 with TRBJ1-2; D might be TRBD1 (6 bases). The V gene lost 6 bases and the J gene lost 6 bases, with 18 bases spanning the gap. The germline V gene encodes CDR1 SGDLS and CDR2 YYNGEE. CDR3 length: 14 amino acids. The CDR3 bases are TGTGCCAGCAATCGAGTCCAGGCAGGGGATGGCTACACCTTC. Protein product: CASNRVQAGDGYTF. Filled out from reference TRBV9 and TRBJ1-2, the complete variable domain reads DSGVTQTPKHLITATGQRVTLRCSPRSGDLSVYWYQQSLDQGLQFLIQYYNGEERAKGNILERFSAQQFPDLHSELNLSSLELGDSALYFCASNRVQAGDGYTFGSGTRLTVV.

The chain has TRBV3-1 and TRBJ1-4; D might be TRBD1 (5 bases). Trimming removed 1 base at V and 5 bases at J, with 11 bases between. The CDR3 spans 15 residues. CDR1 LGHDT and CDR2 YNNKEL come from the germline V gene (reference sequence). The CDR3 nucleotides are TGTGCCAGCAGCCAAGGGGAGGGGTGGAATGAAAAACTGTTTTTT. Residues: CASSQGEGWNEKLFF.

This clonotype was seen ten or more times. V is TRBV20-1 and J is TRBJ2-2; 7 bases line up with TRBD2. The CDR3 sequence is 16 residues long. Germline lookup yields CDR1 DFQATT and CDR2 SNEGSKA (reference sequence). Unmatched junction bases numbered 11, after V lost 1 base and J lost 6 bases. The CDR3, as DNA: TGCAGTGCTAGAGGCGGTGGTGCGGGGGACGCCGGGGAGCTGTTTTTT. Translation gives CSARGGGAGDAGELFF.

The chain has TRBV13 and TRBJ1-2, with 8 bases matching TRBD1. CDR3 length equals 17 residues. CDR1 and CDR2 from the germline V gene are PRHDT and FYEKMQ (reference sequence). V shed 3 bases and J 3 bases; nucleotides not matched to a gene: 12. The CDR3 loop reads CASSFWQGATDDYGYTF. The CDR3 DNA reads as TGTGCCAGCAGCTTTTGGCAGGGGGCAACGGATGACTATGGCTACACCTTC.

The CDR3 spells CASSRPVDGAHSPLHF. CDR3 bases: TGTGCCAGCAGTCGCCCTGTGGACGGAGCCCATTCACCCCTCCACTTT. This chain links TRBV25-1 with TRBJ1-6, with D unresolved. Germline CDR1 reads MGHDK; CDR2 reads SYGVNS. This CDR3 region has 16 residues. V was shortened by 5 bases and J by 8 bases, with 19 bases between the two germline ends.

In nucleotides, the CDR3 is TGTGCCAGCAGCCAAGACGACAAAGGGGAGACCCAGTACTTC. This sequence encodes CASSQDDKGETQYF. The V and J genes are TRBV3-1 and TRBJ2-5; the D is unclear. Trimming removed 0 bases from V and 5 bases from J, with 10 bases in between. The CDR3 has 14 amino acids. The germline V gene has CDR1 LGHDT and CDR2 YNNKEL (reference sequence).

The rearrangement uses TRBV27 and TRBJ2-7, with D unresolved. V shed 0 bases and J shed 4 bases, with 10 bases lying between them. There are 14 residues in the CDR3. Germline assignment: CDR1 MNHEY and CDR2 SMNVEV (reference sequence). CDR3: CASSLSGSLYEQYF. CDR3 coding DNA: TGTGCCAGCAGTTTATCCGGCAGTCTATACGAGCAGTACTTC.

The chain combines TRBV9 with TRBJ1-5; 8 nucleotides agree with TRBD1. Germline V gene sequence: CDR1 SGDLS, CDR2 YYNGEE. The CDR3 has 15 amino acids. The V and J ends lost 5 bases and 3 bases, in that order; junction bases with no gene match: 7. CDR3 DNA: TGTGCCAGCAGTTTAGATCAGGGGGCCAATCAGCCCCAGCATTTT. Its protein is CASSLDQGANQPQHF.

This clonotype was counted a single time. The chain recombines TRBV24-1 with TRBJ1-2; TRBD1 matches 8 bases. Germline CDR1 is KGHDR and CDR2 is SFDVKD. This CDR3 contains 16 residues. The J segment lost 4 bases and the V segment lost 3 bases, leaving 9 bases of the junction unmatched. CDR3 protein: CATSDRWAGGRYGYTF. The DNA of the CDR3 is TGTGCCACCAGTGATCGGTGGGCAGGGGGCCGCTATGGCTACACCTTC.

This clonotype was detected a few times. V usage is TRBV6-1 and J usage is TRBJ2-5, with D maybe TRBD2 (6 bases). This CDR3 contains 14 residues. CDR1 is MNHNS, CDR2 SASEGT, per germline. V was pared by 4 bases and J by 4 bases, with 13 bases between. The CDR3 coding sequence is TGTGCCAGCAGTGGGGTGACAGCGGGAGAGACCCAGTACTTC. Its translation: CASSGVTAGETQYF.

The V and J genes are TRBV10-3 and TRBJ1-5; 8 bases map to TRBD1. Germline-derived CDR1 and CDR2 are ENHRY and SYGVKD. V was pared by 2 bases and J by 5 bases, with 8 bases of the junction left unmatched. The CDR3 is 16 amino acids. CDR3 protein: CAISERRGLNDQPQHF. The CDR3 nucleotides read TGTGCCATCAGTGAGCGCAGGGGGCTCAACGATCAGCCCCAGCATTTT.